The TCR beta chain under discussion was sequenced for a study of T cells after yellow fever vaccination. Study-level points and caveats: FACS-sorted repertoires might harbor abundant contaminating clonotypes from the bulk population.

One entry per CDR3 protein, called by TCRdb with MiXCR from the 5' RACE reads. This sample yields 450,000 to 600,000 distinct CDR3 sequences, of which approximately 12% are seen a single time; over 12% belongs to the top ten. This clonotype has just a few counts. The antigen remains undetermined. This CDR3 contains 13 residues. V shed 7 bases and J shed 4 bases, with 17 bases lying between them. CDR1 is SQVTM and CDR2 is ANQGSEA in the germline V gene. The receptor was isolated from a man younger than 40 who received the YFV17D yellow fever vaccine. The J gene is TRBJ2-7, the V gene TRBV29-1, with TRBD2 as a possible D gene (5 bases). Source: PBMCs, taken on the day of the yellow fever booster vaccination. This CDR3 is CSAIAGVSYEQYF. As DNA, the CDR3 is TGCAGCGCCATCGCCGGGGTTTCTTACGAGCAGTACTTC.